Following are 19 T cell receptor beta chains from one sample sequenced in a study of blood T cells in healthy people across ages. A second PCR, run for about 7 to 11 cycles, used a sample-barcoded 5' primer plus a J-beta primer mix. Via MiXCR, TCRdb re-called the 5' RACE reads, giving one row per CDR3 protein. The table has 1.5 million or so distinct CDR3 sequences, roughly two fifths seen once. Sequencing was done on a sample of blood. Receptor source: a young woman in good health.

The gene calls are TRBV6-5 and TRBJ1-4; D gene unclear. Trimming cost V 2 bases and J 8 bases, with 12 bases left between them. CDR3 size: 14 residues. Germline values: CDR1 MNHEY, CDR2 SVGAGI. The CDR3 reads CASSYPGSREKLFF. In DNA form, the CDR3 reads TGTGCCAGCAGTTACCCTGGATCGAGGGAAAAACTGTTTTTT.

This clonotype was counted at least ten times. The chain is built from TRBV28 and TRBJ1-2; D ambiguous. CDR1 is MDHEN, CDR2 SYDVKM, per germline. The CDR3 contains 14 residues. The V gene lost 2 bases and the J gene lost 0 bases, with 7 bases spanning the gap. CDR3 amino acids: CASSLILANYGYTF. In DNA form, the CDR3 reads TGTGCCAGCAGTTTAATCCTCGCTAACTATGGCTACACCTTC.

The table lists this clonotype with a few counts. The chain uses TRBV5-1 and TRBJ2-3, with a weak D call TRBD2 (5 bases). From germline, CDR1 is SGHRS and CDR2 YFSETQ. The CDR3 is 14 amino acids. V was clipped by 2 bases and J by 4 bases, with 11 bases between them. The CDR3 DNA reads TGCGCCAGCAGCTTTACGCTAGCAGCAGATACGCAGTATTTT. It codes for CASSFTLAADTQYF.

The genes are TRBV20-1 and TRBJ1-1; D gene uncertain. The CDR3 totals 14 residues. The germline V gene has CDR1 DFQATT and CDR2 SNEGSKA (reference sequence). The V and J ends lost 0 bases and 9 bases respectively, with 17 bases between them. CDR3 sequence: CSARDLTSPRKAFF. The CDR3 DNA reads as TGCAGTGCTAGAGATCTGACATCCCCACGGAAAGCTTTCTTT.

The sample holds a few counts of this clonotype. An end of the junction differs from the germline gene, which may be a read error. The chain uses TRBV6-6 and TRBJ1-2; D gene unclear. The CDR3 is made up of 13 amino acids. Germline V gene sequence: CDR1 MNHNY, CDR2 SVGAGI (reference sequence). CDR3 in DNA: TGCGCCAGCAGCCACGGCATACGCTATGGCTACACCTTC. The encoded protein is CASSHGIRYGYTF.

The chain has TRBV2 and TRBJ2-5, with TRBD1 matching over 7 bases. After removal of 8 bases from V and 1 base from J, the junction contained 7 bases not matched to a gene. CDR1 SNHLY and CDR2 FYNNEI come from the germline V gene. CDR3 size: 14 residues. The chain's CDR3 is CASGRQGSQETQYF. DNA of the CDR3: TGTGCCAGCGGACGACAGGGATCCCAAGAGACCCAGTACTTC.

The chain has TRBV11-2 and TRBJ2-5; 7 bases map to TRBD1. Per germline, CDR1 SGHAT and CDR2 FQNNGV. The CDR3 spans 13 residues. Losses at the gene ends were 10 bases for V and 11 bases for J; bases not matched to a gene: 16. CDR3 region: CATLDRFSYEQYF. In nucleotides, the CDR3 is TGTGCCACTTTGGACAGGTTCTCCTATGAGCAGTACTTC.

To note about this clonotype: Compared with germline, one end of the junction differs, possibly owing to a read error. The chain couples TRBV11-2 to TRBJ2-1; D is possibly TRBD2 (5 bases). Germline CDR1 SGHAT, CDR2 FQNNGV. This CDR3 spans 17 amino acids. The CDR3 region has the DNA TGTGCCAGCAGCTTAGCTCGGGGAACCACACGCTACAATGAGAAGTTCTTC. This sequence encodes CASSLARGTTRYNEKFF.

This clonotype showed up just a few times. The rearrangement joins TRBV4-3 to TRBJ2-4; maybe TRBD2 (6 bases). The germline V and J ends were trimmed by 0 bases and 13 bases, with 13 bases remaining between them. There are 13 residues in the CDR3. Germline CDR1 and CDR2: LGHNA and YSLEER. CDR3 DNA: TGCGCCAGCAGCCAAGAGGTCGGGAGTGAGCAGTACTTC. It yields the protein CASSQEVGSEQYF.

V usage is TRBV5-1 and J usage is TRBJ2-3; 7 nucleotides match TRBD1. From germline, CDR1 is SGHRS and CDR2 YFSETQ. The length of the CDR3 is 15 residues. V gave up 7 bases and J gave up 7 bases; unmatched junction bases: 15. The CDR3 here is CASGQDRALGNTQYF. In DNA form, the CDR3 reads TGCGCCAGCGGCCAAGACAGGGCTTTAGGAAATACGCAGTATTTT.

Of note for this clonotype: This may be a read error, as it is one base from a much larger clone. The rearrangement uses TRBV4-1 and TRBJ2-7, with a weak D call TRBD2 (7 bases). Germline V lookup: CDR1 MGHRA, CDR2 YSYEKL. The CDR3 runs to 15 residues. Trimming left V 10 bases short and J 7 bases short, with 26 bases between. In DNA form, the CDR3 reads TGCGCCACAGGGATTAAGGGGGGGGGAATCGATGAGCAGTACTTC. Its protein is CATGIKGGGIDEQYF.

The chain couples TRBV9 to TRBJ2-2; a possible D gene is TRBD1 (7 bases). The germline V and J ends were trimmed by 3 bases and 4 bases, with 16 bases remaining between them. Germline CDR1 reads SGDLS; CDR2 reads YYNGEE. CDR3 length equals 16 residues. CDR3 protein: CASSGGDRYFTGELFF. CDR3 sequence (DNA): TGTGCCAGCAGCGGGGGGGACAGATATTTCACCGGGGAGCTGTTTTTT.

This chain connects TRBV29-1 to TRBJ2-1; TRBD2 matches at 10 bases. This CDR3 contains 12 residues. Germline V gene data show CDR1 as SQVTM and CDR2 as ANQGSEA. V trimming: 3 bases; J trimming: 7 bases; junction bases outside the gene matches: 0. CDR3 coding DNA: TGCAGCGTTGATAGCGGGAGGAATGAGCAGTTCTTC. This gives the protein CSVDSGRNEQFF.

This clonotype appeared a few times. The chain recombines TRBV20-1 with TRBJ2-4, with TRBD2 matching over 8 bases. With the DNA end fitting TRBJ2-7 better, the J assignment may be wrong. Germline V CDR1 and CDR2: DFQATT, SNEGSKA (reference sequence). The length of the CDR3 is 14 residues. DNA for the CDR3: TGCAGTGCTAGACCGGGGGGGTCGTACTACGAGCAGTACTTC. It yields the protein CSARPGGSYYEQYF.

In DNA, the CDR3 is TGTGCCAGCAGCGGGATAGGGCCCCAGCATTTT. This sequence encodes CASSGIGPQHF. This rearrangement joins TRBV25-1 to TRBJ1-5, with unresolved D. V lost 6 bases and J 9 bases, leaving 9 bases between the germline ends. The germline V gene encodes CDR1 MGHDK and CDR2 SYGVNS. There are 11 residues in the CDR3.

This rearrangement joins TRBV4-1 to TRBJ1-2, with TRBD1 as a possible D gene (6 bases). Germline V lookup: CDR1 MGHRA, CDR2 YSYEKL. The CDR3 totals 15 residues. V was trimmed by 0 bases and J by 4 bases, leaving 12 bases between them. The CDR3, as DNA: TGCGCCAGCAGCCAAGATCCGACAGGCGTCTATGGCTACACCTTC. It translates to CASSQDPTGVYGYTF.

This clonotype was detected a few times. The chain employs TRBV12-3 or TRBV12-4 and TRBJ2-5; D remains unclear. The CDR3 consists of 14 residues. V was cut by 4 bases and J by 1 base, with 10 bases left in between. CDR3 loop: CASSSVLSQETQYF. CDR3 coding DNA: TGTGCCAGCAGTTCCGTCCTGTCCCAAGAGACCCAGTACTTC.

This clonotype appeared a single time. This chain links TRBV5-1 with TRBJ2-4; 7 positions match TRBD2. The end of the DNA aligns better with TRBJ2-7, so the J call may be wrong. The germline V gene has CDR1 SGHRS and CDR2 YFSETQ. This CDR3 has 16 residues. CDR3 DNA sequence: TGCGCCAGCAGTGGGTCGACTAGCCGCAGCTCCTACGAGCAGTACTTC. This codes for CASSGSTSRSSYEQYF.

The CDR3 region has the DNA TGTGCCAGCAGCGATGACAGGGGCCCCGGTGTTTACAATCAGCCCCAGCATTTT. It codes for CASSDDRGPGVYNQPQHF. The V and J genes are TRBV7-2 and TRBJ1-5; 8 nucleotides agree with TRBD1. The V and J ends lost 5 bases and 3 bases, in that order; junction bases with no gene match: 15. Germline CDR1 is SGHTA and CDR2 is FQGNSA. The CDR3 runs 18 residues.